This T cell receptor (beta chain) was captured in a study of blood T cells in healthy people across ages. A second about 6 to 12 cycle PCR used barcoded and J-beta primers. TCRdb analysed the 5' RACE reads with MiXCR anew, one entry per CDR3 protein. Of 600,000 or so distinct CDR3 sequences detected, 25% to 35% appear once; the ten largest clones hold around a sixth. The CDR3 is 15 amino acids. Trimming shortened V by 4 bases and J by 0 bases, and 15 bases separated the two germline ends. CDR1 and CDR2 from the germline V gene are DFQATT and SNEGSKA (reference sequence). Healthy Caucasian individuals from Russia aged roughly 6 to 90 served as donors. They isolated at least 6 million PBMCs from each sample.

This sequence was found in a woman older than 75 in good health. The gene calls are TRBV20-1 and TRBJ1-2; D uncertain. Sequencing used blood. The DNA for the CDR3 is TGCAGTGCTACCCGGAGGGCCTCAGCTAACTATGGCTACACCTTC. Encoded protein: CSATRRASANYGYTF.